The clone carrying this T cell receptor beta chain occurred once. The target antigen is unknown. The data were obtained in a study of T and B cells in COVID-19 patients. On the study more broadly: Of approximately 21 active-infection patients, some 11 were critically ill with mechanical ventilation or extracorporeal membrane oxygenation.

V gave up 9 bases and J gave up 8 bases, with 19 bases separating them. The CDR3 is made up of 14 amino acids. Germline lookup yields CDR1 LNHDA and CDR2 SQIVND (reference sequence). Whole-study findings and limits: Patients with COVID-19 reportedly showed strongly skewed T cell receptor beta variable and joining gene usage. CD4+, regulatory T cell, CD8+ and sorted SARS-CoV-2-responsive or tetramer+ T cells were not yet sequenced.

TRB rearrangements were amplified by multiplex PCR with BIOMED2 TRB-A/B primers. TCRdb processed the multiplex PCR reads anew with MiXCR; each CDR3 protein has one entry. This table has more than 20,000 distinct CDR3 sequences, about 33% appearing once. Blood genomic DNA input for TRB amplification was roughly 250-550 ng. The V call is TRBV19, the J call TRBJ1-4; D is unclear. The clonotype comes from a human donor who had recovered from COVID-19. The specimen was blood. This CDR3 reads CASTQFSVEEKLFF. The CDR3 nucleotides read TGTGCCAGCACCCAGTTTTCGGTCGAGGAAAAACTGTTTTTT.